This TCR beta chain was identified in a study of blood T cell repertoires in COVID-19. Clones were sequenced by immunoSEQ multiplex PCR, and TCRdb holds only the in-frame ones, with some missing. The table has about 280,000 clones, 85% seen once. CDR1 and CDR2 (germline): SQVTM, ANQGSEA. Unmatched junction bases numbered 4, after V lost 4 bases and J lost 2 bases. The CDR3 is made up of 14 amino acids. The source is a human donor in a cohort sampled during active COVID-19. The sequencing sample was made of peripheral blood. V usage is TRBV29-1 and J usage is TRBJ2-2, with 7 bases matching TRBD2. The CDR3 region has the DNA TGCAGCGTTGGCGGGAGAAGTAACACCGGGGAGCTGTTTTTT. Protein: CSVGGRSNTGELFF.